One sample yielded the 21 T cell receptor beta chains listed below, sequenced in a study of blood T cell repertoires in COVID-19. Sequencing was performed with immunoSEQ multiplex PCR; in TCRdb, only in-frame clones are kept and a portion is missing. The profile shows under 150,000 clones, 85% of them singletons. Material: peripheral blood. All receptors come from a human donor in a cohort sampled during active COVID-19.

DNA for the CDR3: TGTGCCAGCAGCTTTGCTTGCGGCTTTTCACCCCTCCACTTT. This sequence encodes CASSFACGFSPLHF. The chain couples TRBV12-1 to TRBJ1-6. TRBV12-1 is designated a pseudogene. The CDR3 has 14 residues.

The chain is built from TRBV4-3 and TRBJ1-6, with D tentatively TRBD1 (6 bases). This CDR3 has 16 amino acids. V was clipped by 0 bases and J by 9 bases, with 15 bases between them. CDR1 and CDR2 (germline): LGHNA, YSLEER. CDR3 nucleotides: TGCGCCAGCAGCCAAGATACTCAGACAGGTGGTTCACCCCTCCACTTT. Translating gives CASSQDTQTGGSPLHF.

This chain uses TRBV19 with TRBJ1-2; D is unclear. Germline CDR1 is LNHDA and CDR2 is SQIVND (reference sequence). V lost 1 base to trimming and J lost 0 bases, with 6 bases between them. CDR3 size: 14 residues. This CDR3 reads CASSIGASNYGYTF. The DNA of the CDR3 is TGTGCCAGTAGTATAGGGGCCTCTAACTATGGCTACACCTTC. Drawing the rest from reference TRBV19 and TRBJ1-2, the complete variable domain is DGGITQSPKYLFRKEGQNVTLSCEQNLNHDAMYWYRQDPGQGLRLIYYSQIVNDFQKGDIAEGYSVSREKKESFPLTVTSAQKNPTAFYLCASSIGASNYGYTFGSGTRLTVV.

The chain employs TRBV6-2 or TRBV6-3 and TRBJ2-6; possible D gene TRBD1, 6 bases. This CDR3 region has 15 residues. With 6 bases removed from V and 1 base from J, the gap between germline ends came to 10 bases. Per the germline V gene, CDR1 is MNHEY and CDR2 is SVGEGT. The chain's CDR3 is CASSIRGSGANVLTF. In nucleotides, the CDR3 is TGTGCCAGCAGCATAAGGGGGTCTGGGGCCAACGTCCTGACTTTC.

CDR3 amino acids: CASTPGSYGYTF. The DNA for the CDR3 is TGTGCCAGCACTCCAGGGTCGTATGGCTACACCTTC. The chain recombines TRBV9 with TRBJ1-2; tentatively, D is TRBD1 (5 bases). V was clipped by 6 bases and J by 5 bases, with 11 bases between them. The CDR3 runs to 12 residues. Germline assignment: CDR1 SGDLS and CDR2 YYNGEE.

The gene calls are TRBV4-1 and TRBJ1-2; TRBD1 matches 7 bases. The CDR3 runs to 15 residues. Germline V gene sequence: CDR1 MGHRA, CDR2 YSYEKL. Unmatched junction bases numbered 6, after V lost 1 base and J lost 4 bases. In DNA, the CDR3 is TGCGCCAGCAGCCAAGGCCCCGGGACAGCCTATGGCTACACCTTC. Protein product: CASSQGPGTAYGYTF.

The genes are TRBV5-4 and TRBJ1-1, with 9 bases identical to TRBD1. The V gene end was trimmed by 4 bases and the J gene end by 0 bases; junction bases not matched to a gene: 10. This CDR3 has 17 residues. Germline V CDR1 and CDR2: SGHNT, YYREEE (reference sequence). CDR3 nucleotides: TGTGCCAGCAGCGCCAGACCGGGACAGGGAATGAACACTGAAGCTTTCTTT. It yields the protein CASSARPGQGMNTEAFF.

The chain links TRBV5-1 to TRBJ2-2; 10 bases match TRBD1. This CDR3 has 16 residues. The germline gives CDR1 SGHRS, CDR2 YFSETQ. After removal of 5 bases from V and 2 bases from J, the junction contained 6 bases not matched to a gene. The CDR3 is CASRAGTGENTGELFF. The CDR3 DNA reads as TGCGCCAGCAGGGCTGGGACAGGGGAAAACACCGGGGAGCTGTTTTTT.

This chain uses TRBV6-1 with TRBJ2-1; 16 positions agree with TRBD2. Germline trimming cut 4 bases from V and 0 bases from J; bases unmatched to any gene: 6. The CDR3 consists of 19 residues. Germline V lookup: CDR1 MNHNS, CDR2 SASEGT. The CDR3 coding sequence is TGTGCCAGCAGTGGAGGGACTAGCGGGGGGGCTAGCTCCTACAATGAGCAGTTCTTC. This gives the protein CASSGGTSGGASSYNEQFF.

The rearrangement links TRBV19 to TRBJ1-5; D uncertain. The ends were cut back, 5 bases at V and 8 bases at J, with 13 bases in the middle. The CDR3 totals 13 residues. Germline values: CDR1 LNHDA, CDR2 SQIVND (reference sequence). The CDR3, as DNA: TGTGCCAGTAGTTCCATCCCGAGGGAGCCCCAGCATTTT. This sequence encodes CASSSIPREPQHF. Looking up the rest from reference TRBV19 and TRBJ1-5 gives the full variable domain: DGGITQSPKYLFRKEGQNVTLSCEQNLNHDAMYWYRQDPGQGLRLIYYSQIVNDFQKGDIAEGYSVSREKKESFPLTVTSAQKNPTAFYLCASSSIPREPQHFGDGTRLSIL.

The chain links TRBV9 to TRBJ2-7, with D tentatively TRBD2 (6 bases). CDR1 is SGDLS, CDR2 YYNGEE, per germline. This CDR3 region has 15 residues. Trimming cost V 0 bases and J 2 bases, with 12 bases left between them. The CDR3 loop reads CASSVEPWGAYEQYF. CDR3 nucleotides: TGTGCCAGCAGCGTAGAACCATGGGGGGCCTACGAGCAGTACTTC.

The chain couples TRBV5-3 to TRBJ1-5; no firm D call. TRBV5-3 has ORF status, its function being uncertain. V was clipped by 3 bases and J by 2 bases, with 12 bases between them. The CDR3 has 15 residues. CDR3 coding DNA: TGTGCCAGAAGCTCCCGACCGAGGGGCAATCAGCCCCAGCATTTT. Its translation is CARSSRPRGNQPQHF.

The CDR3 loop is CASPGTGESSGYTF. The CDR3 DNA reads TGTGCCAGCCCCGGGACAGGGGAATCCAGCGGCTACACCTTC. The rearrangement links TRBV4-2 to TRBJ1-2; 10 positions match TRBD1. The V and J ends lost 8 bases and 8 bases, in that order; junction bases with no gene match: 11. The length of the CDR3 is 14 residues. CDR1 LGHNA and CDR2 YNFKEQ come from the germline V gene.

J is TRBJ2-7 and V is TRBV4-2; the match to TRBD1 covers 8 bases. The CDR3 spans 16 residues. The V and J ends lost 0 bases and 2 bases, in that order; junction bases with no gene match: 6. CDR1 LGHNA and CDR2 YNFKEQ come from the germline V gene. The CDR3 spells CASSQDRGTGAYEQYF. The CDR3 nucleotides are TGTGCCAGCAGCCAAGATCGGGGGACAGGAGCCTACGAGCAGTACTTC.

The CDR3 region has the DNA TGCGCCAGCAGTTATACAGGGAGGGGTGGCTACACCTTC. This encodes CASSYTGRGGYTF. This chain joins TRBV10-2 and TRBJ1-2; D perhaps matches TRBD1 (6 bases). The V end lost 5 bases, the J end lost 7 bases, and 14 bases lay between the germline ends. The CDR3 runs to 13 residues. CDR1 is WSHSY, CDR2 SAAADI, per germline.

This clone was picked up one time. A read error may account for a junction end that differs from germline. This sequence joins TRBV20-1 and TRBJ2-3; 7 bases agree with TRBD2. The CDR3 covers 10 residues. Germline values: CDR1 DFQATT, CDR2 SNEGSKA (reference sequence). The CDR3 DNA is TGCAGTGCCACGGCGGGGGTAGAGGTTTTT. Its protein is CSATAGVEVF.

This clone has only a few counts. As DNA, the CDR3 is TGTGCCAGCAGCTTGCTAGCGGGGGGGCTCGAGCAGTACTTC. It translates to CASSLLAGGLEQYF. The chain carries TRBV11-2 and TRBJ2-7; 12 bases are a match to TRBD2. This CDR3 is 14 amino acids long. Losses at the gene ends were 3 bases for V and 6 bases for J; bases not matched to a gene: 3. CDR1 SGHAT and CDR2 FQNNGV come from the germline V gene.

The chain combines TRBV25-1 with TRBJ1-6, with a weak D call TRBD1 (6 bases). The germline V and J ends were trimmed by 3 bases and 7 bases, with 16 bases remaining between them. Germline V gene lookup returns CDR1 MGHDK and CDR2 SYGVNS. The length of the CDR3 is 16 residues. The CDR3 here is CASSDPFRGGNSPLHF. CDR3 in DNA: TGTGCCAGCAGTGACCCGTTCAGGGGTGGGAATTCACCCCTCCACTTT.

This chain joins TRBV19 and TRBJ2-1; 9 bases are a match to TRBD2. Germline values: CDR1 LNHDA, CDR2 SQIVND (reference sequence). The length of the CDR3 is 17 residues. Losses at the gene ends were 2 bases for V and 7 bases for J; bases not matched to a gene: 12. This chain's CDR3 is CASSIRYGRGGPNEQFF. The CDR3 coding sequence is TGTGCCAGTAGTATAAGATATGGGCGGGGGGGCCCTAATGAGCAGTTCTTC.

The rearrangement links TRBV11-2 to TRBJ1-1; maybe TRBD1 (6 bases). Trimming left V 4 bases short and J 4 bases short, with 16 bases between. CDR3 size: 15 residues. CDR1 and CDR2 (germline): SGHAT, FQNNGV. The CDR3 spells CASSSNWGRGTEAFF. In DNA, the CDR3 is TGTGCCAGCAGCTCGAATTGGGGCAGGGGCACTGAAGCTTTCTTT.

The J gene is TRBJ2-1, the V gene TRBV6-5, with 10 nucleotides matching TRBD1. Germline V gives CDR1 MNHEY, CDR2 SVGAGI. V gave up 0 bases and J gave up 8 bases; unmatched junction bases: 4. The CDR3 sequence is 15 residues long. The CDR3 region is CASSYSGTGVDEQFF. The CDR3 region has the DNA TGTGCCAGCAGTTACTCCGGGACAGGGGTCGATGAGCAGTTCTTC.